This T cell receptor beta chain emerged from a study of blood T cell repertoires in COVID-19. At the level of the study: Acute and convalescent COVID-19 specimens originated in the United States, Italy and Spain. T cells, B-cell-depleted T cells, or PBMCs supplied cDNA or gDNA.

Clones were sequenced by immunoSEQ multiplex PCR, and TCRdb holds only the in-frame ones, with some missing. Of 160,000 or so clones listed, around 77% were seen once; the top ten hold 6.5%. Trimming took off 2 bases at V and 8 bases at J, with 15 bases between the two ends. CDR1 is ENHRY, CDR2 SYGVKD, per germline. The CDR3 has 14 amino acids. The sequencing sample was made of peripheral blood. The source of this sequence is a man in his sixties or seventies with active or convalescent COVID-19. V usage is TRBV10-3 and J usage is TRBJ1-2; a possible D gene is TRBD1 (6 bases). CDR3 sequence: CAISEGYRARGYTF. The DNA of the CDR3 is TGTGCCATCAGTGAGGGATACAGGGCTCGAGGCTACACCTTC.